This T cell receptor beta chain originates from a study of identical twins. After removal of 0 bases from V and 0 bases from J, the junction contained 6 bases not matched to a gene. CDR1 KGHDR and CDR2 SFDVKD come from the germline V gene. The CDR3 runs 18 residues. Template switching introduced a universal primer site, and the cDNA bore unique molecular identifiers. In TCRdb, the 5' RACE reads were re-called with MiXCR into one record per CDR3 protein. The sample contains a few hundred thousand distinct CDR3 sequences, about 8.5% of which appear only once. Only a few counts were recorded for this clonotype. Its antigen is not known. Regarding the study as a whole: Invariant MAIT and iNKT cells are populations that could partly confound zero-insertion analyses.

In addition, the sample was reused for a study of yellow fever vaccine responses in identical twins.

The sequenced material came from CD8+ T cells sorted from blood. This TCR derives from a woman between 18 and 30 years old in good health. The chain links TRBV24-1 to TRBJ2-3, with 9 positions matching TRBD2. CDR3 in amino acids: CATSDLQAGGLSTDTQYF. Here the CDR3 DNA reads TGTGCCACCAGTGATTTGCAAGCGGGAGGTCTCAGCACAGATACGCAGTATTTT.